This TCR beta chain emerged from a study of T cell repertoires in cytomegalovirus infection. On the study more broadly: Through public TCR beta signatures, both CMV infection and matching HLA type were indicated. Study-wide results and caveats: The study found HLA-C-restricted CMV-specific TCR beta clonotypes dominating the ex vivo response.

V was pared by 1 base and J by 6 bases, with 15 bases between. The CDR3 covers 15 residues. Germline V CDR1 and CDR2: SGHVS, FNYEAQ. This clonotype has at least ten counts. The antigen is not known. TCRdb reprocessed the reads with MiXCR, giving one entry per CDR3 protein. Among approximately 500,000 distinct CDR3 sequences listed, approximately 16% were seen once. This sequence joins TRBV7-6 and TRBJ1-1; perhaps TRBD1 as D (6 bases). The origin of this receptor is a human donor in good health (CMV status not recorded). Some clones in this sample may be carry-over from other donors' samples. Specimen: CD8+ T cells from PBMCs. The CDR3 loop is CASSLGSSGGSEAFF. The CDR3 DNA is TGTGCCAGCAGCTTAGGTTCTTCGGGGGGCTCTGAAGCTTTCTTT.